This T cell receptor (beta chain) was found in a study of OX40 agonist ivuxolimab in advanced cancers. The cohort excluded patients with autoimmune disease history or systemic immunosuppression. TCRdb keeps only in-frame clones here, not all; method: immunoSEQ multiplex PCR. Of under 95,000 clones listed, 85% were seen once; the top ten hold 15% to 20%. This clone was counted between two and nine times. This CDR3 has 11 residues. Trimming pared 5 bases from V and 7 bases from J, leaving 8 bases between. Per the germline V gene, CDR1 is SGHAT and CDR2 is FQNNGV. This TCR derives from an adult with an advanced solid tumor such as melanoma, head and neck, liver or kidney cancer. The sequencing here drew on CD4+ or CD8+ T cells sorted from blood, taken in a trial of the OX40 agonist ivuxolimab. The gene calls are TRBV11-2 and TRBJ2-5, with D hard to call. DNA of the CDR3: TGTGCCAGCAGCGAGGCCAGGACCCAGTACTTC. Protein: CASSEARTQYF.